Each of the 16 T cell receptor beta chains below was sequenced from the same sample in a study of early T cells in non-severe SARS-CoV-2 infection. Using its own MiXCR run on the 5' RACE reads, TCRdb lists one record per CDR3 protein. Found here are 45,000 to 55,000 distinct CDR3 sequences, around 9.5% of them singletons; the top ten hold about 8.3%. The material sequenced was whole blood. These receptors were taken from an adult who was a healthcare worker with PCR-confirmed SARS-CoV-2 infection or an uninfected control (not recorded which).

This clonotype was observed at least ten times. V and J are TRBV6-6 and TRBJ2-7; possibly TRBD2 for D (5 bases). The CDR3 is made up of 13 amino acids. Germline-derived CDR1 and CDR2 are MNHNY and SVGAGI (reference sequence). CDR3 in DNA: TGTGCGAGCCAAGAGGGTGCATCCTACGAGCAGTACTTC. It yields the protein CASQEGASYEQYF.

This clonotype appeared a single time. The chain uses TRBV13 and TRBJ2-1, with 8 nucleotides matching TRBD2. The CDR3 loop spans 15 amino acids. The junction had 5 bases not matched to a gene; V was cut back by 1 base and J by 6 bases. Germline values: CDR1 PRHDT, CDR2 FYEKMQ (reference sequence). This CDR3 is CASSLVPGGVNEQFF. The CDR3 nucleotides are TGTGCCAGCAGCTTAGTCCCGGGAGGGGTCAATGAGCAGTTCTTC.

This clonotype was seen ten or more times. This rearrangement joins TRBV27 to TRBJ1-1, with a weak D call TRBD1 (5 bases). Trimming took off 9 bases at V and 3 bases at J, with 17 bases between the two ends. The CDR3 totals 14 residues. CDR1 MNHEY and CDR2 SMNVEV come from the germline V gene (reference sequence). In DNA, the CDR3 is TGTGCCAGGGGGGGAGCTTCGGTATACACTGAAGCTTTCTTT. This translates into CARGGASVYTEAFF.

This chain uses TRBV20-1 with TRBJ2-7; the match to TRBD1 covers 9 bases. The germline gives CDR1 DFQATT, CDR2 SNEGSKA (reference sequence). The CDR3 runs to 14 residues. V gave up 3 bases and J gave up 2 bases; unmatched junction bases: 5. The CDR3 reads CSASGQGLAYEQYF. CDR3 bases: TGCAGTGCTAGCGGACAGGGGCTGGCCTACGAGCAGTACTTC.

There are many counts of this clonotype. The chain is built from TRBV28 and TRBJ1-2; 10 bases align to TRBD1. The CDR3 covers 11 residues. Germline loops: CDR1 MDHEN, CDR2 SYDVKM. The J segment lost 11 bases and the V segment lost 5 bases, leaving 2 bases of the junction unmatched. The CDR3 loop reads CASSADRGYTF. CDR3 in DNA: TGTGCCAGCAGTGCGGACAGGGGGTACACCTTC.

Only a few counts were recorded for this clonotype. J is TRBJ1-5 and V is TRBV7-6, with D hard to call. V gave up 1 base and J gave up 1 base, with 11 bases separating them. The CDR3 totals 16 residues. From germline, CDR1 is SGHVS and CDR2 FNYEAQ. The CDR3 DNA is TGTGCCAGCAGCTTAGGGGCAGGAGGCAGCAATCAGCCCCAGCATTTT. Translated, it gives CASSLGAGGSNQPQHF.

The CDR3, as DNA: TGCGCCTTCGGCACTCCGGCCGCTTTCTTT. It is translated as CAFGTPAAFF. The J gene is TRBJ1-1, the V gene TRBV29-1; the D is unclear. The CDR3 consists of 10 residues. The germline CDR1 and CDR2 sequences are SQVTM and ANQGSEA. Full variable domain (missing parts from reference TRBV29-1 and TRBJ1-1): SAVISQKPSRDICQRGTSLTIQCQVDSQVTMMFWYRQQPGQSLTLIATANQGSEATYESGFVIDKFPISRPNLTFSTLTVSNMSPEDSSIYLCAFGTPAAFFGQGTRLTVV.

CDR3 residues: CASSLSPGPSFEAFF. In DNA form, the CDR3 reads TGTGCCAGCAGCCTCTCCCCCGGCCCCAGCTTTGAAGCTTTCTTT. The chain is built from TRBV7-2 and TRBJ1-1; D remains ambiguous. Looked up from germline, CDR1 is SGHTA and CDR2 is FQGNSA. The V gene lost 5 bases and the J gene lost 7 bases, with 20 bases spanning the gap. The CDR3 extends over 15 amino acids.

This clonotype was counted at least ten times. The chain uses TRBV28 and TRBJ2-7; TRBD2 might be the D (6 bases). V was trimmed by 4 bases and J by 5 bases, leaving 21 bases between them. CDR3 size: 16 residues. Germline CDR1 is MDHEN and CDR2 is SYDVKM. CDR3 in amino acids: CASSSASGPLWNEQYF. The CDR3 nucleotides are TGTGCCAGCAGTTCCGCCAGCGGGCCCCTCTGGAACGAGCAGTACTTC.

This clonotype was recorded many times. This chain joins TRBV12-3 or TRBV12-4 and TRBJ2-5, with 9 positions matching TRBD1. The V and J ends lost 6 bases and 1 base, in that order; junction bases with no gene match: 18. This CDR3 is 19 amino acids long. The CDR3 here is CASRNFDSGTGWIQETQYF. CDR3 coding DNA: TGTGCCAGCAGGAACTTCGACTCCGGGACAGGGTGGATCCAAGAGACCCAGTACTTC.

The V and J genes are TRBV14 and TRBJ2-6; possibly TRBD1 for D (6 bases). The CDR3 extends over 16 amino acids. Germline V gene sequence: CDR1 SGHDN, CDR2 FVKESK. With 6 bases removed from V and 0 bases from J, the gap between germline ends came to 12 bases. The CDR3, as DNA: TGTGCCAGCAGTACCCTCAGGGGCTCTGGGGCCAACGTCCTGACTTTC. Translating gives CASSTLRGSGANVLTF.

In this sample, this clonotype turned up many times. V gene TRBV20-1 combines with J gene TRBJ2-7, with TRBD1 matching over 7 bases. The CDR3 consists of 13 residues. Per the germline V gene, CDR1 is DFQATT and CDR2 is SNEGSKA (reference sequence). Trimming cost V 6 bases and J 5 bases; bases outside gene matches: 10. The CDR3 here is CSAWDSFGNEQYF. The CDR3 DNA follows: TGCAGTGCGTGGGACAGCTTTGGGAACGAGCAGTACTTC.

The CDR3 loop reads CASSKGQGNTEAFF. CDR3 nucleotides: TGTGCCAGCAGCAAGGGACAGGGAAACACTGAAGCTTTCTTT. The V call is TRBV11-3, the J call TRBJ1-1; 9 bases are shared with TRBD1. The V gene's germline CDR1 is SGHNT and CDR2 YENEEA. The V and J ends lost 5 bases and 2 bases, in that order; junction bases with no gene match: 3. This CDR3 has 14 amino acids.

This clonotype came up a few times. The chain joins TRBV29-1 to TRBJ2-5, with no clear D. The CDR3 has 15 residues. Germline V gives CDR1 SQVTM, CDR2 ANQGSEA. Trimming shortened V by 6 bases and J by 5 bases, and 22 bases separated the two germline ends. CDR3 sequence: CSVSISPGSLETQYF. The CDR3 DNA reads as TGCAGCGTCTCAATATCCCCGGGTAGTCTCGAGACCCAGTACTTC.

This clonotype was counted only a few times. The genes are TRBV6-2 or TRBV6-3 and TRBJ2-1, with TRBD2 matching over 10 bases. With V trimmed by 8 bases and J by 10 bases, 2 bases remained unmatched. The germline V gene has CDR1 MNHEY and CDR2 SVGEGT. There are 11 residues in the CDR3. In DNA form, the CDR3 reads TGTGCCAGCGCTAGCGGGGGAGAGCAGTTCTTC. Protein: CASASGGEQFF.

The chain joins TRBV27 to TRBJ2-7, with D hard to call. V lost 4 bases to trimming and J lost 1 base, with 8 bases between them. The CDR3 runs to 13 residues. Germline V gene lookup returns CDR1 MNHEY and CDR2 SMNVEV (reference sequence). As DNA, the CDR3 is TGTGCCAGCAGTTCCTCCTTATCCTACGAGCAGTACTTC. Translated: CASSSSLSYEQYF.